The 18 T cell receptor beta chains presented below share a single source sample, sequenced in a study of T cells in Graves' hyperthyroidism and ophthalmopathy. Amplification yielded TCR beta CDR3 regions, with RNA transcripts as the source. First-round RT-PCR of the TCR CDR3 relied on the HTBI primer set. TCRdb itself ran the multiplex PCR reads through MiXCR, one entry per CDR3 protein. This sample has approximately 720,000 distinct CDR3 sequences, with around a sixth found just once. The sequenced sample was blood. The receptors here all came from a woman aged 45-60 years with Graves' hyperthyroidism that later progressed to Graves' ophthalmopathy.

The chain is built from TRBV25-1 and TRBJ1-2; D gene uncertain. There are 16 residues in the CDR3. Germline CDR1 and CDR2: MGHDK and SYGVNS. With 3 bases removed from V and 4 bases from J, the gap between germline ends came to 18 bases. The CDR3, as DNA: TGTGCCAGCAGTGACTGGGGTGAAAATCGGGGCTATGGCTACACCTTC. As protein: CASSDWGENRGYGYTF.

This clonotype was picked up a small number of times. The rearrangement links TRBV9 to TRBJ2-1; TRBD2 is a possible D gene (6 bases). V was trimmed by 0 bases and J by 2 bases, leaving 9 bases between them. Germline values: CDR1 SGDLS, CDR2 YYNGEE. This CDR3 has 15 residues. The chain's CDR3 is CASSVGGGAYNEQFF. The CDR3 bases are TGTGCCAGCAGCGTAGGCGGCGGGGCCTACAATGAGCAGTTCTTC.

This rearrangement joins TRBV6-1 to TRBJ2-2; D might be TRBD1 or TRBD2, each matching 5 bases. CDR1 and CDR2 (germline): MNHNS, SASEGT. V dropped 8 bases and J dropped 6 bases, with 25 bases sitting between them. This CDR3 is built from 17 residues. The CDR3 nucleotides are TGTGCCAGCGCCGGGACGGCGGCTGCCGGTTTCCCCGGGGAGCTGTTTTTT. As protein: CASAGTAAAGFPGELFF.

This clonotype was recorded at least ten times. This rearrangement joins TRBV18 to TRBJ1-4; D is perhaps TRBD1 (5 bases). Trimming cost V 3 bases and J 0 bases, with 17 bases left between them. Germline values: CDR1 KGHSH, CDR2 LQKENI. The CDR3 sequence is 18 residues long. The CDR3 DNA is TGTGCCAGCTCACCCACAGGATTGTATGGGACAACTAATGAAAAACTGTTTTTT. Residues: CASSPTGLYGTTNEKLFF.

This clonotype was seen ten or more times. The V and J genes are TRBV7-9 and TRBJ2-1; 10 nucleotides agree with TRBD2. The CDR3 runs to 16 residues. The V and J ends lost 6 bases and 7 bases, in that order; junction bases with no gene match: 12. The V gene's germline CDR1 is SEHNR and CDR2 FQNEAQ (reference sequence). CDR3 bases: TGTGCCAGCAGGGCAATCAGCGGGGGGGCCGGGAATGAGCAGTTCTTC. Protein product: CASRAISGGAGNEQFF.

This rearrangement joins TRBV10-2 to TRBJ1-5; D is uncertain. Germline CDR1 and CDR2: WSHSY and SAAADI. This CDR3 is 16 amino acids long. V lost 0 bases and J lost 0, with 9 bases in between. The CDR3 is CASSESTVDSNQPQHF. Here the CDR3 DNA reads TGCGCCAGCAGTGAGTCGACGGTAGATAGCAATCAGCCCCAGCATTTT.

There are many counts of this clonotype. This chain links TRBV6-2 or TRBV6-3 with TRBJ1-1; D is undetermined. The V end was cut by 7 bases, the J end by 2 bases, with 17 bases between. Germline CDR1 MNHEY, CDR2 SVGEGT. The CDR3 extends over 15 amino acids. The CDR3 nucleotides read TGTGCCAGCACCAATGGGGTATTAGGCAACACTGAAGCTTTCTTT. Its translation: CASTNGVLGNTEAFF.

This clonotype was counted between two and nine times. The rearrangement uses TRBV5-1 and TRBJ1-1; D possibly corresponds to TRBD1 (5 bases). CDR3 length: 15 residues. Looked up from germline, CDR1 is SGHRS and CDR2 is YFSETQ. V lost 4 bases, J lost 5 bases, and 18 bases lay in between. CDR3 sequence reads: CASSPLARAETEAFF. Here the CDR3 DNA reads TGCGCCAGCAGCCCCTTGGCCAGGGCGGAGACTGAAGCTTTCTTT.

In its sample, this clonotype was seen a few times. The chain links TRBV6-1 to TRBJ2-3; TRBD2 matches at 9 bases. The CDR3 consists of 15 residues. V gave up 7 bases and J gave up 0 bases; unmatched junction bases: 5. Looked up from germline, CDR1 is MNHNS and CDR2 is SASEGT. The CDR3 is CASTRLAASTDTQYF. CDR3 in DNA: TGTGCCAGCACTCGACTAGCGGCTAGCACAGATACGCAGTATTTT.

This clonotype was picked up a small number of times. The chain is built from TRBV6-1 and TRBJ1-1; 9 positions agree with TRBD1. The CDR3 is 14 amino acids. Germline CDR1 MNHNS, CDR2 SASEGT. The V segment lost 8 bases and the J segment 6 bases; nucleotides outside the gene matches: 10. The chain's CDR3 is CASGDRQGEAEAFF. For the CDR3, the DNA is TGTGCCAGCGGCGACCGACAGGGGGAGGCTGAAGCTTTCTTT.

This clonotype was picked up a small number of times. CDR3 amino acids: CASSLVLNTNYGYTF. The DNA of the CDR3 is TGCGCCAGCAGCTTGGTCCTGAACACTAACTATGGCTACACCTTC. The chain employs TRBV5-1 and TRBJ1-2; D is unclear. Germline CDR1 and CDR2: SGHRS and YFSETQ. V was pared by 0 bases and J by 0 bases, with 9 bases between. This CDR3 has 15 residues.

The chain combines TRBV9 with TRBJ2-2; 7 nucleotides match TRBD1. Germline-derived CDR1 and CDR2 are SGDLS and YYNGEE. The V segment lost 0 bases and the J segment 6 bases; nucleotides outside the gene matches: 8. The CDR3 loop spans 16 amino acids. The CDR3 DNA follows: TGTGCCAGCAGCGTAGAGAAGGGGGCCAACGCCGGGGAGCTGTTTTTT. As protein: CASSVEKGANAGELFF.

This chain uses TRBV5-6 with TRBJ2-5, with 9 bases aligning to TRBD1. V lost 6 bases and J lost 3; bases outside the gene matches: 12. CDR1 and CDR2 (germline): SGHDT, YYEEEE. The CDR3 covers 16 residues. The CDR3 DNA is TGTGCCAGCATCGACTCTGGGGACAGGGCCAAAGAGACCCAGTACTTC. Its translation is CASIDSGDRAKETQYF.

The table lists this clonotype with many counts. The J gene is TRBJ2-1, the V gene TRBV7-9; 8 bases fit TRBD2. The CDR3 has 15 residues. Per germline, CDR1 SEHNR and CDR2 FQNEAQ (reference sequence). The J segment lost 7 bases and the V segment lost 2 bases, leaving 7 bases of the junction unmatched. CDR3 loop: CASSLPGGPWNEQFF. CDR3 nucleotides: TGTGCCAGCAGCTTACCGGGGGGGCCGTGGAATGAGCAGTTCTTC.

This clonotype was seen a single time. Just one base apart from a much larger clone, this may be a read error. The chain's CDR3 is CASWNEKLFF. CDR3 bases: TGTGCCAGCTGGAATGAAAAACTGTTTTTT. The rearrangement joins TRBV6-2 or TRBV6-3 to TRBJ1-4; D not resolved. The V gene's germline CDR1 is MNHEY and CDR2 SVGEGT. This CDR3 has 10 amino acids. V gave up 8 bases and J gave up 5 bases, with 3 bases separating them.

This clonotype has a count of ten or more. The rearrangement links TRBV3-1 to TRBJ1-6; no clear D. Between the trimmed V and J ends, which lost 0 bases and 8 bases, there was a span of 11 bases. The CDR3 has 15 amino acids. The V gene's germline CDR1 is LGHDT and CDR2 YNNKEL (reference sequence). CDR3 coding DNA: TGTGCCAGCAGCCAAGATCTACCTGAGGATTCACCCCTCCACTTT. Protein: CASSQDLPEDSPLHF.

There are a few counts of this clonotype. The gene calls are TRBV4-1 and TRBJ2-1; either TRBD1 or TRBD2 may fit D (5 bases each). Germline CDR1 and CDR2: MGHRA and YSYEKL. The CDR3 sequence is 15 residues long. Between the trimmed V and J ends, which lost 1 base and 2 bases, there was a span of 9 bases. The CDR3 spells CASSQGGIPYNEQFF. CDR3 nucleotides: TGCGCCAGCAGCCAAGGGGGGATTCCCTACAATGAGCAGTTCTTC.

V and J are TRBV7-3 and TRBJ2-1; unclear D gene. The CDR3 loop spans 12 amino acids. Trimming removed 1 base at V and 7 bases at J, with 5 bases between. The germline V gene encodes CDR1 SGHTA and CDR2 FQGTGA. Here the CDR3 DNA reads TGTGCCAGCAGCTTAAACCCGAATGAGCAGTTCTTC. Its translation is CASSLNPNEQFF.